This TCR beta chain was sequenced during a study of beta chain features in type 1 diabetes. Study findings and constraints: Diminished insertions and augmented deletions at VDJ junctions characterized type 1 diabetes patients. The naive, central memory and Treg TCRB repertoires of patients appeared to be more similar to one another than those of healthy donors.

This CDR3 spans 15 amino acids. The germline V gene has CDR1 SEHNR and CDR2 FQNEAQ (reference sequence). Between the trimmed V and J ends, which lost 3 bases and 0 bases, there was a span of 9 bases. Reverse transcription of all isolated RNA meant that expressed TCRB transcripts were sequenced. The data were produced by immunoSEQ multiplex PCR, yet TCRdb's version contains in-frame clones alone and is incomplete. This sample has about 140,000 clones, with 9% to 10% found just once. As for this clone: What it binds is unknown.

J is TRBJ2-1 and V is TRBV7-9, with D uncertain. Material: central memory CD4+ T cells from blood. The source of this sequence is a woman in her thirties or forties in good health. CDR3 in DNA: TGTGCCAGCAGCTTGAGGTTGAGCTCCTACAATGAGCAGTTCTTC. Encoded protein: CASSLRLSSYNEQFF.